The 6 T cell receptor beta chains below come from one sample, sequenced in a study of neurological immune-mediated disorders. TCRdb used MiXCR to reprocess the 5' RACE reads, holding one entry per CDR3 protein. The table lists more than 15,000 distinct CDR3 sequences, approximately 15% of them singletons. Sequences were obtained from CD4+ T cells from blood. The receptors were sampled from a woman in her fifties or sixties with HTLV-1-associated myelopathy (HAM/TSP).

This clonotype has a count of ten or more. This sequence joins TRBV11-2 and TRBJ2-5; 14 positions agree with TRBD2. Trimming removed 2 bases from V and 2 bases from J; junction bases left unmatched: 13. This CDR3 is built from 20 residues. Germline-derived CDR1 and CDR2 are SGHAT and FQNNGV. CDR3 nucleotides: TGTGCCAGCAGCTTACGACCCGGGAGACTAGCGGGAGGGAGGCAAGAGACCCAGTACTTC. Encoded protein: CASSLRPGRLAGGRQETQYF.

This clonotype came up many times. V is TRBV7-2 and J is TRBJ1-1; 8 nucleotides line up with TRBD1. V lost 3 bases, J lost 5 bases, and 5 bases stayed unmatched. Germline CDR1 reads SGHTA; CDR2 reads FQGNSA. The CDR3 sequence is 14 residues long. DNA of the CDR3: TGTGCCAGCAGCTTCAGGACAGGGTGGACTGAAGCTTTCTTT. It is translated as CASSFRTGWTEAFF.

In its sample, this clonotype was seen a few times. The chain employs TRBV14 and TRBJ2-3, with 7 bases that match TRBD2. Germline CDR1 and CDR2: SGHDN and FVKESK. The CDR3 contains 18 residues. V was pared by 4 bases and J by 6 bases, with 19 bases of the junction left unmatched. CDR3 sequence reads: CASSPERGRGYASDTQYF. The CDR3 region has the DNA TGTGCCAGCAGCCCCGAGCGCGGGAGAGGTTACGCAAGTGATACGCAGTATTTT.

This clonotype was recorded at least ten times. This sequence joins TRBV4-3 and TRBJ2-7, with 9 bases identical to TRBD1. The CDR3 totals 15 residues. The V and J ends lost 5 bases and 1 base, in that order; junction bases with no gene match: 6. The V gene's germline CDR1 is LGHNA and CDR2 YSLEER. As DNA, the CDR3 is TGCGCCAGCAGCGCAACAGGGGGCTTATCCTACGAGCAGTACTTC. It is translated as CASSATGGLSYEQYF.

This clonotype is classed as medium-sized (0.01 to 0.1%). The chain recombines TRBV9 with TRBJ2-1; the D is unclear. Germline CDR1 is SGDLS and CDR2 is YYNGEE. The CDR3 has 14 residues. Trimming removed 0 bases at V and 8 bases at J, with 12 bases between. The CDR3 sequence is CASSVGPAGDEQFF. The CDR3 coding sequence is TGTGCCAGCAGCGTAGGTCCAGCCGGTGATGAGCAGTTCTTC.

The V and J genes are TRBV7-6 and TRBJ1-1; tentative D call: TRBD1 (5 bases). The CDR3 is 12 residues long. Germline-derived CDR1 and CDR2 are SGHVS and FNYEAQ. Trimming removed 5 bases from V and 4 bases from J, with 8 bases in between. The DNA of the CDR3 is TGTGCCAGCAGCCGCGGGGGCACTGAAGCTTTCTTT. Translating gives CASSRGGTEAFF.